Reported below is one TCR beta chain. This specimen belongs to a study of T cells after yellow fever vaccination. The CDR3 is 14 residues long. Germline lookup yields CDR1 KGHSH and CDR2 LQKENI. V lost 4 bases, J lost 2 bases, and 12 bases lay in between. TCRdb ran MiXCR on the 5' RACE reads and lists one entry per CDR3 protein. The sample has 310,000 or so distinct CDR3 sequences, more than 3% seen once. The source was PBMCs, collected on the day of the yellow fever booster vaccination. The J gene is TRBJ2-7, the V gene TRBV18, with D maybe TRBD1 (6 bases). This sequence originates from a man between 18 and 29 years old who received the YFV17D yellow fever vaccine. For the CDR3, the DNA is TGTGCCAGCTCACAAGGCCGGGACACCTACGAGCAGTACTTC. It translates to CASSQGRDTYEQYF.